The 15 T cell receptor beta chains reported below all come from one sample, sequenced in a study of identical twins. TCRdb re-called the 5' RACE reads with MiXCR, one entry per CDR3 protein. The table has some 590,000 distinct CDR3 sequences, just under 10% seen once. The sample also formed part of further work on yellow fever vaccine responses in identical twins.

Sequencing was carried out using PBMCs. These receptors were taken from a woman aged 18-29 years in good health.

This clonotype occurred a few times. The chain combines TRBV7-1 with TRBJ2-3, with 10 nucleotides matching TRBD2. TRBV7-1 is classed as an ORF, of uncertain function. The trim removed 2 bases at V and 3 bases at J, leaving 23 bases unmatched. The CDR3 length is 22 residues. In DNA form, the CDR3 reads TGTGCCAGCAGCTCAATACGGGTCCCCGGGACTAGCGCCCCAGCTTTGACAGATACGCAGTATTTT. Protein product: CASSSIRVPGTSAPALTDTQYF.

This sequence joins TRBV27 and TRBJ2-7; 12 nucleotides match TRBD1. With V trimmed by 1 base and J by 3 bases, 4 bases remained unmatched. The CDR3 has 16 amino acids. Looked up from germline, CDR1 is MNHEY and CDR2 is SMNVEV (reference sequence). CDR3 amino acids: CASSLFRDRGLYEQYF. CDR3 coding DNA: TGTGCCAGCAGTTTATTCAGGGACAGGGGGCTCTACGAGCAGTACTTC.

The J gene is TRBJ2-7, the V gene TRBV29-1, with D possibly being TRBD2 (5 bases). This CDR3 comprises 11 residues. Germline V lookup: CDR1 SQVTM, CDR2 ANQGSEA. V lost 4 bases to trimming and J lost 3 bases, with 7 bases between them. CDR3 nucleotide sequence: TGCAGCGTTGCGGGATTCTACGAGCAGTACTTC. This encodes CSVAGFYEQYF.

This clonotype came up a few times. The chain links TRBV12-3 or TRBV12-4 to TRBJ2-7, with 13 nucleotides matching TRBD2. The ends lost 6 bases at V and 0 bases at J; junction bases unmatched: 11. The CDR3 loop spans 18 amino acids. The CDR3 is CASSSGTSGIGNSYEQYF. CDR3 coding DNA: TGTGCCAGCAGCTCTGGGACTAGCGGGATAGGGAACTCCTACGAGCAGTACTTC.

In this sample, this clonotype turned up a few times. The chain employs TRBV28 and TRBJ2-1; 7 bases match TRBD1. The V and J ends lost 4 bases and 12 bases, in that order; junction bases with no gene match: 18. This CDR3 has 16 amino acids. Per the germline V gene, CDR1 is MDHEN and CDR2 is SYDVKM. The CDR3 coding sequence is TGTGCCAGCAGTTCAACCTGGGACAGCCCACTTTTGTCGCAGTTCTTC. Translated, it gives CASSSTWDSPLLSQFF.

The CDR3 reads CSAPSGASGEETQYF. CDR3 DNA sequence: TGCAGTGCTCCATCGGGGGCTAGCGGAGAAGAGACCCAGTACTTC. This sequence joins TRBV20-1 and TRBJ2-5; D is possibly TRBD2 (7 bases). Germline V CDR1 and CDR2: DFQATT, SNEGSKA (reference sequence). The CDR3 runs to 15 residues. V lost 5 bases, J lost 3 bases, and 19 bases lay in between.

This clonotype was observed at least ten times. The chain carries TRBV7-2 and TRBJ2-2, with D tentatively TRBD2 (5 bases). The germline V and J ends were trimmed by 3 bases and 0 bases, with 8 bases remaining between them. This CDR3 has 15 residues. Germline values: CDR1 SGHTA, CDR2 FQGNSA. In DNA, the CDR3 is TGTGCCAGCAGCTTGGACTTTTCGAACACCGGGGAGCTGTTTTTT. It encodes CASSLDFSNTGELFF.

This clonotype was seen ten or more times. This chain connects TRBV11-2 to TRBJ2-3, with 11 nucleotides matching TRBD2. The CDR3 has 17 residues. V shed 5 bases, J shed 1 base, and the junction held 8 bases outside the gene matches. The V gene's germline CDR1 is SGHAT and CDR2 FQNNGV. Here the CDR3 DNA reads TGTGCCAGCAGCCCCCGGACTAGCGGGCTCGGCACAGATACGCAGTATTTT. It is translated as CASSPRTSGLGTDTQYF.

V usage is TRBV10-3 and J usage is TRBJ2-3, with D perhaps matching TRBD1 or TRBD2 (5 bases each). V lost 4 bases and J lost 1, with 6 bases in between. The CDR3 length is 13 residues. In germline, CDR1 is ENHRY, CDR2 SYGVKD. CDR3 sequence (DNA): TGTGCCATCAGTGGGGGACGCACAGATACGCAGTATTTT. It translates to CAISGGRTDTQYF.

The rearrangement uses TRBV10-3 and TRBJ2-1; D perhaps matches TRBD2 (6 bases). The V end was cut by 4 bases, the J end by 10 bases, with 17 bases between. CDR1 ENHRY and CDR2 SYGVKD come from the germline V gene. CDR3 size: 14 residues. CDR3: CAISGGTLSWEQFF. Here the CDR3 DNA reads TGTGCCATCAGTGGAGGGACTCTGTCTTGGGAGCAGTTCTTC.

This clonotype was detected a few times. The V and J genes are TRBV29-1 and TRBJ2-1; 9 nucleotides line up with TRBD2. J was trimmed by 2 bases and V by 6 bases; bases with no gene match: 2. Looked up from germline, CDR1 is SQVTM and CDR2 is ANQGSEA. The CDR3 is 13 residues long. DNA for the CDR3: TGCAGCGTAGCGGGAGGCACCTACAATGAGCAGTTCTTC. Encoded protein: CSVAGGTYNEQFF.

This clonotype was picked up a small number of times. The CDR3 region has the DNA TGTGCCAGCAGCCCGAGTGACAGGTCTCTAACGGCAGATACGCAGTATTTT. It specifies CASSPSDRSLTADTQYF. The chain links TRBV6-1 to TRBJ2-3; D might be TRBD1 (6 bases). The CDR3 loop spans 17 amino acids. Germline-derived CDR1 and CDR2 are MNHNS and SASEGT. V lost 6 bases and J 4 bases, leaving 23 bases between the germline ends.

The chain joins TRBV10-3 to TRBJ2-7, with D possibly being TRBD2 (6 bases). Germline CDR1 reads ENHRY; CDR2 reads SYGVKD. The length of the CDR3 is 13 residues. Between the trimmed V and J ends, which lost 3 bases and 3 bases, there was a span of 9 bases. CDR3 region: CAISELAFYEQYF. CDR3 sequence (DNA): TGTGCCATCAGTGAACTAGCTTTCTACGAGCAGTACTTC.

A note on this clonotype: Being one base from a much bigger clone, this may be a read error. This rearrangement joins TRBV12-3 or TRBV12-4 to TRBJ2-6; 9 bases are shared with TRBD1. This CDR3 is built from 19 residues. The chain's CDR3 is CACSSFPGQGGAGANVLTF. The CDR3 DNA is TGTGCCTGCAGTTCCTTCCCGGGACAGGGAGGCGCTGGGGCCAACGTCCTGACTTTC.

This clonotype was seen ten or more times. The rearrangement links TRBV6-2 or TRBV6-3 to TRBJ2-1; D is unresolved. Germline CDR1 MNHEY, CDR2 SVGEGT. CDR3 length: 12 residues. V lost 7 bases to trimming and J lost 3 bases, with 7 bases between them. Here the CDR3 reads CASIGGYNEQFF. The CDR3 DNA is TGTGCCAGCATAGGCGGCTACAATGAGCAGTTCTTC.